This T cell receptor (beta chain) was identified during a study of blood T cell repertoires in COVID-19. In regard to this clone: The junction shows a germline mismatch at one end, possibly a read error.

TCRdb's copy holds only in-frame clones and misses some; the assay was immunoSEQ multiplex PCR. The data hold 90,000 to 140,000 clones, with 80% to 85% observed a single time. CDR1 is SGHRS, CDR2 YFSETQ, per germline. The CDR3 extends over 14 amino acids. The sample comprised peripheral blood. The V gene is TRBV5-1, the J gene TRBJ2-7; TRBD2 agrees at 7 bases. The receptor's source is an elderly man with acute or convalescent COVID-19. CDR3 in DNA: TGCGCCAGCAGCTTGGGGAATACTAGCGTAGGATGGAACTTC. Its translation: CASSLGNTSVGWNF.